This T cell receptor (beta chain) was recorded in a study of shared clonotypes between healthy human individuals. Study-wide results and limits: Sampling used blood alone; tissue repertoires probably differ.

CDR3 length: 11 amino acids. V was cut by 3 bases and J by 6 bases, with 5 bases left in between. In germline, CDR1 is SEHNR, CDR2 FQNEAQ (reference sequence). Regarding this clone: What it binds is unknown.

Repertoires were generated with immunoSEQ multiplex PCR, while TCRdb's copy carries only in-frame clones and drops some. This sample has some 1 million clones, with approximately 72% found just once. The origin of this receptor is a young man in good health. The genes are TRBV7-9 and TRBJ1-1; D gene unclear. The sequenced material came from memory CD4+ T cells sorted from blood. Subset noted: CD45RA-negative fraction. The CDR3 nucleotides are TGTGCCAGCAGCTTTTCGTCTGAAGCTTTCTTT. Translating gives CASSFSSEAFF.